A single sample gave rise to the 27 T cell receptor beta chains below, sequenced in a study of shared clonotypes between healthy human individuals. This table comes from immunoSEQ multiplex PCR, and its TCRdb copy is limited to in-frame clones, with some not included. This table holds roughly 2.5 million clones, approximately 92% found once. Source material: naive CD4+ T cells sorted from blood. Subset specified: CD45RA+ positively selected. These receptors all come from a man between 18 and 29 years old in good health.

The chain links TRBV6-6 to TRBJ2-7; D may be TRBD1 or TRBD2 (5 bases each). The CDR3 runs to 14 residues. V dropped 4 bases and J dropped 3 bases, with 13 bases sitting between them. The germline V gene has CDR1 MNHNY and CDR2 SVGAGI (reference sequence). This chain's CDR3 is CASSSGTTLYEQYF. For the CDR3, the DNA is TGTGCCAGCAGTTCGGGGACCACCCTCTACGAGCAGTACTTC.

The J gene is TRBJ2-7, the V gene TRBV9, with D maybe TRBD1 (6 bases). The germline V gene has CDR1 SGDLS and CDR2 YYNGEE. V was clipped by 4 bases and J by 6 bases, with 14 bases between them. The CDR3 totals 13 residues. CDR3 sequence reads: CASSPAGDGEQYF. The CDR3 nucleotides are TGTGCCAGCAGCCCAGCAGGGGACGGCGAGCAGTACTTC.

The V and J genes are TRBV19 and TRBJ1-3; D is unresolved. V gave up 5 bases and J gave up 0 bases, with 11 bases separating them. Germline CDR1 is LNHDA and CDR2 is SQIVND (reference sequence). The CDR3 is made up of 15 amino acids. The CDR3 DNA is TGTGCCAGTAGTCTCCGCCTACGCTCTGGAAACACCATATATTTT. Its protein product is CASSLRLRSGNTIYF.

This rearrangement joins TRBV29-1 to TRBJ2-2; D is ambiguous. This CDR3 has 12 amino acids. V was trimmed by 3 bases and J by 1 base, leaving 3 bases between them. Germline V gene data show CDR1 as SQVTM and CDR2 as ANQGSEA. The CDR3 loop reads CSVDWNTGELFF. The CDR3 nucleotides read TGCAGCGTTGACTGGAACACCGGGGAGCTGTTTTTT.

This chain connects TRBV11-3 to TRBJ2-1; 7 bases fit TRBD2. J gave up 6 bases and V 1 base, and 12 bases lay outside the gene matches. CDR3 size: 17 residues. The V gene's germline CDR1 is SGHNT and CDR2 YENEEA. The CDR3 protein is CASSLALTSDGGNEQFF. In DNA form, the CDR3 reads TGTGCCAGCAGCTTAGCGTTAACTAGCGACGGGGGCAATGAGCAGTTCTTC.

The rearrangement joins TRBV5-1 to TRBJ1-2; D perhaps matches TRBD1 (6 bases). Germline-derived CDR1 and CDR2 are SGHRS and YFSETQ. V gave up 0 bases and J gave up 8 bases, with 14 bases separating them. The CDR3 has 14 residues. The CDR3 DNA reads as TGCGCCAGCAGCTTGGTGGGGGGCGCTCAGGGCTACACCTTC. Translating it yields CASSLVGGAQGYTF.

Worth noting for this clone: The same CDR3 arises from other DNA sequences in this sample as well. V is TRBV4-1 and J is TRBJ1-5; tentative D call: TRBD1 (6 bases). The CDR3 covers 15 residues. V was trimmed by 1 base and J by 1 base, leaving 8 bases between them. Germline CDR1 is MGHRA and CDR2 is YSYEKL. As DNA, the CDR3 is TGCGCCAGCAGCCAAGGGACAGTCAGCAATCAGCCCCAGCATTTT. Its translation: CASSQGTVSNQPQHF.

The chain carries TRBV7-2 and TRBJ2-3, with TRBD1 matching over 7 bases. Germline CDR1 SGHTA, CDR2 FQGNSA. The junction had 11 bases not matched to a gene; V was cut back by 5 bases and J by 0 bases. CDR3 length: 17 residues. CDR3 in amino acids: CASSDPRQGRSTDTQYF. For the CDR3, the DNA is TGTGCCAGCAGCGATCCCAGACAGGGTAGGAGCACAGATACGCAGTATTTT.

The gene calls are TRBV27 and TRBJ2-5; D is tentatively TRBD1 or TRBD2 (5 bases each). CDR1 and CDR2 (germline): MNHEY, SMNVEV (reference sequence). The CDR3 extends over 15 amino acids. The V end lost 6 bases, the J end lost 4 bases, and 18 bases lay between the germline ends. The CDR3 coding sequence is TGTGCCAGCAGACTTCACTGGGACGGCGGAGAGACCCAGTACTTC. Encoded protein: CASRLHWDGGETQYF.

This clone was found a few times. This sample also contains other DNA sequences that code for the same CDR3. V gene TRBV5-4 combines with J gene TRBJ2-7; D not certain. Trimming stripped 0 bases from V and 1 base from J, with 5 bases between. The CDR3 loop spans 13 amino acids. Germline V gene lookup returns CDR1 SGHNT and CDR2 YYREEE (reference sequence). CDR3 DNA sequence: TGTGCCAGCAGCTTGGCCGGGTCCTACGAGCAGTACTTC. This translates into CASSLAGSYEQYF.

The gene calls are TRBV6-1 and TRBJ2-3; 8 nucleotides match TRBD1. Trimming at V came to 0 bases and at J to 2 bases, leaving 10 bases not matched to a gene. There are 18 residues in the CDR3. Germline V gene lookup returns CDR1 MNHNS and CDR2 SASEGT. The CDR3 sequence: CASSEAGAGGRDTDTQYF. The CDR3 coding sequence is TGTGCCAGCAGTGAAGCTGGGGCAGGGGGCAGGGACACAGATACGCAGTATTTT.

The chain has TRBV29-1 and TRBJ2-3, with 8 bases identical to TRBD1. This CDR3 has 12 amino acids. Germline-derived CDR1 and CDR2 are SQVTM and ANQGSEA. The trim removed 6 bases at V and 11 bases at J, leaving 10 bases unmatched. The CDR3 DNA reads as TGCAGCGTGGACAGGGAGGAGATTAAGCAGTATTTT. This codes for CSVDREEIKQYF.

The chain has TRBV5-1 and TRBJ1-2, with 7 nucleotides matching TRBD1. The CDR3 totals 17 residues. V was pared by 0 bases and J by 0 bases, with 8 bases of the junction left unmatched. Per germline, CDR1 SGHRS and CDR2 YFSETQ. CDR3 bases: TGCGCCAGCAGCTTGGTCCTGGGGACAGCCGCTAACTATGGCTACACCTTC. This codes for CASSLVLGTAANYGYTF.

The J gene is TRBJ2-7, the V gene TRBV12-5; TRBD2 matches 12 bases. In germline, CDR1 is LGHNT, CDR2 FRNRAP. V dropped 2 bases and J dropped 3; count of bases not matched to a gene: 11. The CDR3 covers 18 residues. CDR3 DNA: TGTGCTAGTGGTTTGCGACTAGCGGGAGATAGGTATTACTACGAGCAGTACTTC. It encodes CASGLRLAGDRYYYEQYF. The full variable domain, in which reference TRBV12-5 and TRBJ2-7 provide the parts outside the CDR3, is DARVTQTPRHKVTEMGQEVTMRCQPILGHNTVFWYRQTMMQGLELLAYFRNRAPLDDSGMPKDRFSAEMPDATLATLKIQPSEPRDSAVYFCASGLRLAGDRYYYEQYFGPGTRLTVT.

The sample holds one count of this clone. This rearrangement joins TRBV11-2 to TRBJ2-2; TRBD2 might be the D (6 bases). The germline gives CDR1 SGHAT, CDR2 FQNNGV. The CDR3 runs 14 residues. V was trimmed by 1 base and J by 7 bases, leaving 10 bases between them. CDR3 in amino acids: CASSLVGGFGELFF. The CDR3 coding sequence is TGTGCCAGCAGCTTAGTTGGAGGGTTCGGGGAGCTGTTTTTT.

The chain carries TRBV5-4 and TRBJ2-7; 11 nucleotides agree with TRBD2. There are 16 residues in the CDR3. Germline V gene sequence: CDR1 SGHNT, CDR2 YYREEE (reference sequence). Trimming cost V 6 bases and J 0 bases; bases outside gene matches: 8. The CDR3 region is CASTDGTSGNSYEQYF. The CDR3 DNA sequence: TGTGCCAGCACCGATGGGACTAGCGGAAACTCCTACGAGCAGTACTTC.

About this clone itself: One junction end disagrees with the germline gene, perhaps due to a read error. The CDR3 bases are TGTGCCAGCAGCCTCTGGAACTTC. Its translation: CASSLWNF. This chain connects TRBV7-9 to TRBJ2-5, with D uncertain. This CDR3 is built from 8 residues. Germline V CDR1 and CDR2: SEHNR, FQNEAQ (reference sequence). Based on the CDR3 plus reference TRBV7-9 and TRBJ2-5, the full variable domain is DTGVSQNPRHKITKRGQNVTFRCDPISEHNRLYWYRQTLGQGPEFLTYFQNEAQLEKSRLLSDRFSAERPKGSFSTLEIQRTEQGDSAMYLCASSLWNFGPGTRLLVL.

The chain recombines TRBV6-5 with TRBJ2-7, with 8 bases matching TRBD2. J gave up 3 bases and V 8 bases, and 6 bases lay outside the gene matches. The CDR3 length is 13 residues. Germline loops: CDR1 MNHEY, CDR2 SVGAGI. CDR3 nucleotides: TGTGCCAGCCTTCGGGAGGGCCTCTACGAGCAGTACTTC. This codes for CASLREGLYEQYF.

J is TRBJ2-2 and V is TRBV2; perhaps TRBD2 as D (7 bases). Germline CDR1 reads SNHLY; CDR2 reads FYNNEI. The length of the CDR3 is 15 residues. V was pared by 5 bases and J by 4 bases, with 14 bases between. CDR3 protein: CASSSWAGATGELFF. In nucleotides, the CDR3 is TGTGCCAGCAGTTCCTGGGCGGGGGCCACCGGGGAGCTGTTTTTT.

The chain has TRBV10-1 and TRBJ2-2, with 7 bases that match TRBD2. The CDR3 has 14 residues. The germline V gene encodes CDR1 WNHNN and CDR2 SYGVQD (reference sequence). V lost 4 bases and J lost 4; bases outside the gene matches: 3. The CDR3 region has the DNA TGCGCCAGCAGTGGACTAGCACCCACCGGGGAGCTGTTTTTT. It codes for CASSGLAPTGELFF.

V is TRBV10-3 and J is TRBJ2-2; the D gene could be TRBD1 or TRBD2 (6 bases each). Germline assignment: CDR1 ENHRY and CDR2 SYGVKD. The CDR3 is 14 residues long. The V gene lost 2 bases and the J gene lost 9 bases, with 13 bases spanning the gap. CDR3 in DNA: TGTGCCATCAGTGAGAATTGGGGGGCCTGGGAGCTGTTTTTT. Translating it yields CAISENWGAWELFF.

The V gene is TRBV19, the J gene TRBJ1-2; TRBD1 is a possible D gene (5 bases). This CDR3 has 15 amino acids. V gave up 6 bases and J gave up 0 bases, with 14 bases separating them. The germline CDR1 and CDR2 sequences are LNHDA and SQIVND (reference sequence). The CDR3 is CASSPPGGANYGYTF. In DNA, the CDR3 is TGTGCCAGTAGCCCCCCGGGGGGAGCTAACTATGGCTACACCTTC.

Only a few counts were recorded for this clone. This chain uses TRBV5-5 with TRBJ1-1, with D possibly TRBD1 on 6 matching bases. Germline CDR1 SGHKS, CDR2 YYEKEE (reference sequence). Trimming pared 4 bases from V and 1 base from J, leaving 14 bases between. The CDR3 sequence is 15 residues long. The CDR3 bases are TGTGCCAGCAGCAGAAACCCGGGACAGAACACTGAAGCTTTCTTT. Translation gives CASSRNPGQNTEAFF.

In DNA form, the CDR3 reads TGTGCCAGTAGTCCCCGAGTAGGGGGCGTTCCAGAGACCCAGTACTTC. Its translation is CASSPRVGGVPETQYF. The V gene is TRBV19, the J gene TRBJ2-5; 7 bases are a match to TRBD1. CDR3 length: 16 amino acids. After removal of 5 bases from V and 4 bases from J, the junction contained 13 bases not matched to a gene. Germline CDR1 LNHDA, CDR2 SQIVND (reference sequence).

With regard to this clone: The junction differs from germline at one of its ends, possibly a read error. The chain recombines TRBV28 with TRBJ1-6, with 10 bases fitting TRBD1. This CDR3 has 15 amino acids. Germline loops: CDR1 MDHEN, CDR2 SYDVKM. The CDR3 sequence: CASSFRRGQGPKQNF. The CDR3, as DNA: TGTGCCAGCAGTTTCCGGCGGGGACAGGGGCCGAAACAAAATTTT.

In this sample, this clone turned up once. Here the CDR3 reads CASGLISGSNPSYNEQFF. CDR3 DNA: TGTGCTAGTGGTTTGATTAGCGGGAGTAACCCCTCCTACAATGAGCAGTTCTTC. V usage is TRBV12-5 and J usage is TRBJ2-1; 9 nucleotides match TRBD2. V shed 2 bases and J 0 bases; nucleotides not matched to a gene: 8. The length of the CDR3 is 18 residues. Germline V lookup: CDR1 LGHNT, CDR2 FRNRAP. The variable domain in full, completed from reference TRBV12-5 and TRBJ2-1, reads DARVTQTPRHKVTEMGQEVTMRCQPILGHNTVFWYRQTMMQGLELLAYFRNRAPLDDSGMPKDRFSAEMPDATLATLKIQPSEPRDSAVYFCASGLISGSNPSYNEQFFGPGTRLTVL.

This chain joins TRBV5-1 and TRBJ1-1, with TRBD1 as a possible D gene (5 bases). The CDR3 is 15 amino acids. The V end lost 4 bases, the J end lost 0 bases, and 13 bases lay between the germline ends. Germline loops: CDR1 SGHRS, CDR2 YFSETQ. The CDR3: CASSGGDGLNTEAFF. CDR3 DNA sequence: TGCGCCAGCAGCGGGGGTGACGGATTGAACACTGAAGCTTTCTTT.